This TCR beta chain stems from a study of graft-versus-host responses after intestinal transplantation. Assay: immunoSEQ multiplex PCR; the TCRdb copy retains only in-frame clones and omits some. The table has about 98,000 clones, 83% seen once; the top ten hold about 18%. Turning to this clone: Its antigen is unidentified.

Whole-study results and caveats: Subjects displaying graft-donor T cell macrochimerism possessed elevated graft-versus-host to host-versus-graft clonal ratios inside allografts. GvH clones occurred in recipient marrow; some first appeared in ileum or blood. With peak circulating GvH clone levels came an association with early post-transplant HvG declines.

The CDR3 sequence is 12 residues long. Trimming removed 2 bases at V and 2 bases at J, with 3 bases between. CDR1 and CDR2 from the germline V gene are SGHRS and YFSETQ. The rearrangement joins TRBV5-1 to TRBJ2-3; D is uncertain. The sample here was unstimulated CD8+ T cells sorted from spleen or lymph node cells, taken before intestinal transplant. This TCR was recovered from a human donor who received an intestinal transplant. The CDR3 region is CASSFNTDTQYF. In DNA form, the CDR3 reads TGCGCCAGCAGCTTCAACACAGATACGCAGTATTTT.